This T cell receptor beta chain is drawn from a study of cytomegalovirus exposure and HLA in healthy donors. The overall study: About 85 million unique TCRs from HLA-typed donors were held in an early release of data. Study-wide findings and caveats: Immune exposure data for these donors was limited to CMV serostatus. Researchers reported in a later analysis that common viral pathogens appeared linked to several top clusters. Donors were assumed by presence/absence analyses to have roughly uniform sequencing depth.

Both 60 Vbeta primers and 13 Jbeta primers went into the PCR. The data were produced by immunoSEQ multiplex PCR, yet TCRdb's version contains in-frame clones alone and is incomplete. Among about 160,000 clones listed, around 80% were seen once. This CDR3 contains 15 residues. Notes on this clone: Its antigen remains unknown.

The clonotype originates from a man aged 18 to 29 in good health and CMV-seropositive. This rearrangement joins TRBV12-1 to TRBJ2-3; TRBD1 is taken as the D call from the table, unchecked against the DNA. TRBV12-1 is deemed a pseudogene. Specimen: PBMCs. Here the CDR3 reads CASSFRMGAVDTQYF. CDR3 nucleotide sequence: TGTGCCAGCAGCTTTCGTATGGGGGCCGTAGATACGCAGTATTTT.